What follows is one T cell receptor (beta chain) and its context. Its specificity is not known. This specimen belongs to a study of shared clonotypes between healthy human individuals. Study observations and caveats: Incomplete sequencing of sorted subsets was indicated by rarefaction despite large depth.

Trimming removed 4 bases at V and 4 bases at J, with 11 bases between. Per the germline V gene, CDR1 is SNHLY and CDR2 is FYNNEI. The CDR3 loop spans 14 amino acids. An approximately 180 ng quantity of DNA, 30,000 to 35,000 T cell genomes, went into the sorted-subset replicate PCRs. Using immunoSEQ multiplex PCR, the repertoire was profiled, and TCRdb retains in-frame clones only, with some absent. The data show 560,000 or so clones, approximately 96% seen once. Naive CD8 populations comprised CD45RO-negative cells positively selected for CCR7, excluding terminally differentiated effector memory CD45RA+ cells.

The sample consisted of naive CD8+ T cells sorted from blood. V usage is TRBV2 and J usage is TRBJ2-4; D is perhaps TRBD1 or TRBD2 (6 bases each). This sequence was found in a woman aged 25 to 39 in good health. The CDR3 loop reads CASSGGDNKNIQYF. The CDR3 DNA reads TGTGCCAGCAGTGGGGGGGACAATAAAAACATTCAGTACTTC. Variable domain in full (rest from reference TRBV2 and TRBJ2-4): EPEVTQTPSHQVTQMGQEVILRCVPISNHLYFYWYRQILGQKVEFLVSFYNNEISEKSEIFDDQFSVERPDGSNFTLKIRSTKLEDSAMYFCASSGGDNKNIQYFGAGTRLSVL.